This record concerns one T cell receptor beta chain sequence. Its antigen remains unidentified. Arm-PCR of CDR3 regions with iRepertoire HTBI primers generated TCR beta libraries. TCRdb reprocessed the multiplex PCR reads with MiXCR, giving one entry per CDR3 protein. The table includes over 650,000 distinct CDR3 sequences, around 30% detected once. The CDR3 sequence is 16 residues long. Germline lookup yields CDR1 MDHEN and CDR2 SYDVKM. The J segment lost 7 bases and the V segment lost 4 bases, leaving 9 bases of the junction unmatched. This sample's time point: persistent/refractory GD, antithyroid drugs over 5 years with positive TRAb. From PBMCs, RNA was extracted and then used to make the TCR library. The data belong to a study of regulatory T cells in long-lasting Graves disease. Study background: Positive TSH receptor antibodies alongside over 5 years of antithyroid drugs were what marked Graves' disease as persistent.

Study outcomes and limitations: Persistent disease preferred TRBV28, TRBJ1-2 and TRBJ2-5; new disease, TRBV20-1 and TRBJ2-1.

This specimen was peripheral blood mononuclear cells (PBMCs), taken when the disease was refractory, from a patient treated with antithyroid drugs. The origin of this receptor is a female donor with Graves disease. The chain has TRBV28 and TRBJ1-6; 8 nucleotides agree with TRBD1. CDR3 bases: TGTGCCAGCAGTTCCCATCAGGGGGCTGGGAATTCACCCCTCCACTTT. Translation gives CASSSHQGAGNSPLHF.